The rows below give T cell receptor beta chains drawn from one sample of a study of blood T cell repertoires in COVID-19. The table came from immunoSEQ multiplex PCR; TCRdb's copy has only in-frame clones and leaves some out. The sample lists 350,000 to 500,000 clones; 85% to 90% were seen once. The material sequenced was peripheral blood. The receptors shown here come from a man between 18 and 35 years old with COVID-19, enrolled during active disease. The CDR3 runs from the conserved cysteine through the conserved F or W. The D gene is left open where the match is weak. The size entry is marked missing in some rows and otherwise reads once, few, many or a size class.

V: TRBV2; D: NA; size: once; length: 14; J: TRBJ2-3; CDR3: CASSEGLSTDTQYF; DNA: TGTGCCAGCAGTGAAGGTTTAAGCACAGATACGCAGTATTTT
V: TRBV19; D: NA; size: NA; length: 16; J: TRBJ1-4; CDR3: CASSIDPQEANEKLFF; DNA: TGTGCCAGTAGTATAGATCCCCAGGAGGCTAATGAAAAACTGTTTTTT
V: TRBV11-2; D: TRBD1; size: once; length: 15; J: TRBJ2-3; CDR3: CASSFMDRSRDTQYF; DNA: TGTGCCAGCAGCTTTATGGACAGGTCAAGAGATACGCAGTATTTT
V: TRBV7-9; D: TRBD2; size: NA; length: 18; J: TRBJ2-3; CDR3: CATWGSTSGKPTTDTQYF; DNA: TGTGCCACCTGGGGCTCGACTAGCGGGAAACCTACCACAGATACGCAGTATTTT
V: TRBV18; D: NA; size: NA; length: 15; J: TRBJ1-6; CDR3: CASSPQGPYNSPLHF; DNA: TGTGCCAGCTCACCACAGGGGCCCTATAATTCACCCCTCCACTTT
V: TRBV11-1; D: NA; size: once; length: 13; J: TRBJ2-7; CDR3: CASSLAENYEQYF; DNA: TGTGCCAGCAGCTTGGCAGAAAACTACGAGCAGTACTTC
V: TRBV19; D: TRBD1; size: NA; length: 16; J: TRBJ1-4; CDR3: CASSRRTGDENEKLFF; DNA: TGTGCCAGTAGTAGACGGACAGGAGACGAAAATGAAAAACTGTTTTTT
V: TRBV6-5; D: NA; size: NA; length: 14; J: TRBJ1-3; CDR3: CASRPPGAGNTIYF; DNA: TGTGCCAGCAGACCGCCCGGGGCTGGAAACACCATATATTTT
V: TRBV9; D: NA; size: few; length: 13; J: TRBJ1-2; CDR3: CASSVGQDYGYTF; DNA: TGTGCCAGCAGCGTAGGACAGGACTATGGCTACACCTTC
V: TRBV7-6; D: TRBD2; size: NA; length: 16; J: TRBJ2-1; CDR3: CASSPYSGGSYNEQFF; DNA: TGTGCCAGCAGCCCATACAGCGGGGGATCCTACAATGAGCAGTTCTTC
V: TRBV10-2; D: NA; size: NA; length: 14; J: TRBJ2-1; CDR3: CASSGGGSYNEQFF; DNA: TGCGCCAGCAGCGGGGGCGGGAGCTACAATGAGCAGTTCTTC
V: TRBV5-1; D: NA; size: NA; length: 14; J: TRBJ1-6; CDR3: CASSSGRSESPLHF; DNA: TGCGCCAGCAGCTCCGGGAGGTCGGAATCACCCCTCCACTTT
V: TRBV12-3/TRBV12-4; D: TRBD2; size: NA; length: 13; J: TRBJ2-7; CDR3: CASSRTSASEQYF; DNA: TGTGCCAGCAGTCGGACTAGCGCATCCGAGCAGTACTTC
V: TRBV6-5; D: NA; size: NA; length: 15; J: TRBJ1-3; CDR3: CASSGQPLSGNTIYF; DNA: TGTGCCAGCAGCGGACAGCCGCTCTCTGGAAACACCATATATTTT
V: TRBV6-5; D: NA; size: NA; length: 13; J: TRBJ2-1; CDR3: CASRDNSYNEQFF; DNA: TGTGCCAGCAGAGACAACTCCTACAATGAGCAGTTCTTC
V: TRBV11-3; D: NA; size: NA; length: 15; J: TRBJ1-2; CDR3: CASIPRERGWDGYTF; DNA: TGTGCCAGCATTCCCAGGGAAAGGGGGTGGGACGGCTACACCTTC
V: TRBV10-3; D: TRBD1; size: NA; length: 13; J: TRBJ2-5; CDR3: CAINGDRGETQYF; DNA: TGTGCCATCAATGGCGACAGGGGAGAGACCCAGTACTTC
V: TRBV5-6; D: NA; size: NA; length: 14; J: TRBJ1-2; CDR3: CASSLSQGIYGYTF; DNA: TGTGCCAGCAGCCTAAGTCAGGGGATCTATGGCTACACCTTC
V: TRBV2; D: NA; size: NA; length: 13; J: TRBJ1-5; CDR3: CASSEGGDQPQHF; DNA: TGTGCCAGCAGTGAAGGGGGGGATCAGCCCCAGCATTTT
V: TRBV5-4; D: TRBD1; size: NA; length: 15; J: TRBJ1-1; CDR3: CASSKGQGSTTEAFF; DNA: TGTGCCAGCAGCAAGGGACAGGGATCGACCACTGAAGCTTTCTTT
V: TRBV19; D: NA; size: once; length: 13; J: TRBJ1-2; CDR3: CASRARGNYGYTF; DNA: TGTGCCAGTAGAGCCAGGGGTAACTATGGCTACACCTTC
V: TRBV7-2; D: TRBD2; size: once; length: 16; J: TRBJ2-7; CDR3: CASSLVSSGRAGEQYF; DNA: TGTGCCAGCAGCTTAGTATCTAGCGGGAGGGCGGGAGAGCAGTACTTC
V: TRBV2; D: TRBD1; size: NA; length: 15; J: TRBJ2-2; CDR3: CASSDVGQGSGELFF; DNA: TGTGCCAGCAGTGACGTAGGACAGGGGTCCGGGGAGCTGTTTTTT
V: TRBV4-2; D: TRBD1; size: NA; length: 15; J: TRBJ2-3; CDR3: CASSSRQGVADTQYF; DNA: TGTGCCAGCAGCTCACGACAGGGGGTGGCAGATACGCAGTATTTT
V: TRBV7-9; D: TRBD2; size: once; length: 14; J: TRBJ2-7; CDR3: CASSLALADYEQYF; DNA: TGTGCCAGCAGCTTAGCACTAGCGGACTACGAGCAGTACTTC
V: TRBV7-3; D: NA; size: NA; length: 13; J: TRBJ2-6; CDR3: CASTISGANVLTF; DNA: TGTGCCAGCACAATCTCTGGGGCCAACGTCCTGACTTTC
V: TRBV6-5; D: NA; size: NA; length: 16; J: TRBJ1-5; CDR3: CASSYSYITGNQPQHF; DNA: TGTGCCAGCAGTTACTCCTACATTACAGGGAATCAGCCCCAGCATTTT
V: TRBV2; D: NA; size: NA; length: 14; J: TRBJ1-1; CDR3: CASSENRKNTEAFF; DNA: TGTGCCAGCAGTGAGAACAGGAAGAACACTGAAGCTTTCTTT
V: TRBV24-1; D: TRBD2; size: NA; length: 16; J: TRBJ2-1; CDR3: CATSDFSAGGRDEQFF; DNA: TGTGCCACCAGTGATTTCAGTGCGGGAGGTCGGGATGAGCAGTTCTTC
V: TRBV15; D: NA; size: once; length: 13; J: TRBJ2-7; CDR3: CATSSGTNYEQYF; DNA: TGTGCCACCAGCAGCGGTACCAACTACGAGCAGTACTTC
V: TRBV27; D: TRBD2; size: NA; length: 14; J: TRBJ2-2; CDR3: CASTLAGGTGELFF; DNA: TGTGCCAGCACCCTAGCGGGAGGTACCGGGGAGCTGTTTTTT